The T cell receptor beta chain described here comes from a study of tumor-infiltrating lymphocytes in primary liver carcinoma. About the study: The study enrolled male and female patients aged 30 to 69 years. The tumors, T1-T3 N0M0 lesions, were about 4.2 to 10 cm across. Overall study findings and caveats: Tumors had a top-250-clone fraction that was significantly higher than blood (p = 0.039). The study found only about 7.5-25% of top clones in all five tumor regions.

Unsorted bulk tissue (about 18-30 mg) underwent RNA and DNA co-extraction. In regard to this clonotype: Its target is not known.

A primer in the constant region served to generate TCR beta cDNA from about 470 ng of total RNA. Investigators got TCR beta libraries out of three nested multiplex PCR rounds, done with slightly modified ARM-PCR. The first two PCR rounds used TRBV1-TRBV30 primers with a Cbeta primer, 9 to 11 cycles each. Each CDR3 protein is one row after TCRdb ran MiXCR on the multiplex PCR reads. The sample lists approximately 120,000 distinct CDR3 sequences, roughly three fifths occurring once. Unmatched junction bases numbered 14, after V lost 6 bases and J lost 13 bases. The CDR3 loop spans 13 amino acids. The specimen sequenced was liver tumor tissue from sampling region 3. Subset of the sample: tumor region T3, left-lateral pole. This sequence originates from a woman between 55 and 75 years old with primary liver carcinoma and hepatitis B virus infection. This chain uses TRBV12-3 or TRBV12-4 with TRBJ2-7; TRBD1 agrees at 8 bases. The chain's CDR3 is CASSQIQGVAQYF. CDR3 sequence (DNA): TGTGCCAGCAGCCAGATACAGGGGGTTGCGCAATACTTC.